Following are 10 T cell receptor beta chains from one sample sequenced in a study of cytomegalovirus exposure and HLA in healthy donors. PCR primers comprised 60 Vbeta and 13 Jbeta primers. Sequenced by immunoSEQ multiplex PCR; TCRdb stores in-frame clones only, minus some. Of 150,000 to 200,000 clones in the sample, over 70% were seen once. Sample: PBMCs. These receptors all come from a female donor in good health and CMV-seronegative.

The CDR3 nucleotides read TGCGCCAGCGGGCTCCGGGGGGATACCCAGTACTTC. It translates to CASGLRGDTQYF. The chain recombines TRBV4-3 with TRBJ2-5, with 7 bases lining up with TRBD2. From germline, CDR1 is LGHNA and CDR2 YSLEER. There are 12 residues in the CDR3. J was trimmed by 8 bases and V by 8 bases; bases with no gene match: 8.

The CDR3 bases are TGTGCCAGCAGTTCTCCGGGACAGGGAGGGCAGGGTGGAAACACCATATATTTT. It encodes CASSSPGQGGQGGNTIYF. This chain links TRBV28 with TRBJ1-3; the match to TRBD1 covers 9 bases. Germline trimming cut 4 bases from V and 3 bases from J; bases unmatched to any gene: 13. This CDR3 has 18 amino acids. Per the germline V gene, CDR1 is MDHEN and CDR2 is SYDVKM.

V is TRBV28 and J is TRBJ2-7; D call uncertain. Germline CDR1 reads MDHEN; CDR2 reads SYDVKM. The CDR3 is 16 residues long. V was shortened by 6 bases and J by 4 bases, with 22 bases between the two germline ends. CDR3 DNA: TGTGCCAGCAGCCGCGACGACAAGGCTCTTGAATACGAGCAGTACTTC. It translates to CASSRDDKALEYEQYF. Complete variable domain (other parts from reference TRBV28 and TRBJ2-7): DVKVTQSSRYLVKRTGEKVFLECVQDMDHENMFWYRQDPGLGLRLIYFSYDVKMKEKGDIPEGYSVSREKKERFSLILESASTNQTSMYLCASSRDDKALEYEQYFGPGTRLTVT.

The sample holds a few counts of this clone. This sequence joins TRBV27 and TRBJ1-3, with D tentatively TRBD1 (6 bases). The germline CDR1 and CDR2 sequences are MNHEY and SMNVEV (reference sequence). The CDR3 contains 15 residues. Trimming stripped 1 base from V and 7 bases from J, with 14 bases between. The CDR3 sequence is CASSLWGNRENTIYF. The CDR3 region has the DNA TGTGCCAGCAGTTTATGGGGCAACAGGGAGAACACCATATATTTT.

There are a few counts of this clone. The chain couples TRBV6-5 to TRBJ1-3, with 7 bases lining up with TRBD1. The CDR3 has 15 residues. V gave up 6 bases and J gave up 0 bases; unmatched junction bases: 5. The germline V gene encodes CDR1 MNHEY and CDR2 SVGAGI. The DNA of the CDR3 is TGTGCCAGCAGGATAGGACAGGACTCTGGAAACACCATATATTTT. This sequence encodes CASRIGQDSGNTIYF.

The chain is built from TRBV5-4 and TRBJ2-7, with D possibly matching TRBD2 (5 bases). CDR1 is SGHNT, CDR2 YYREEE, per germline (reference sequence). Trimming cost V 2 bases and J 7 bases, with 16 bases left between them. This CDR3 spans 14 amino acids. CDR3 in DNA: TGTGCCAGCAGCTTTAGAGGGATCTTGGGGGAGCAGTACTTC. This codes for CASSFRGILGEQYF.

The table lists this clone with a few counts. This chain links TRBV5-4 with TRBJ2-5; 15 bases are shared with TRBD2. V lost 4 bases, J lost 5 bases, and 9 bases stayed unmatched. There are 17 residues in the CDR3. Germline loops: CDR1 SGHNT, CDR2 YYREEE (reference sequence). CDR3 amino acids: CASSAGTSGRFGETQYF. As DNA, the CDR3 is TGTGCCAGCAGCGCCGGGACTAGCGGGAGGTTCGGTGAGACCCAGTACTTC.

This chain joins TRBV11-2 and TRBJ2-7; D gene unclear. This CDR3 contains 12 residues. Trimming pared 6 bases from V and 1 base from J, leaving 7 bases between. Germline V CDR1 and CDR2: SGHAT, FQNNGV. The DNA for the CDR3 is TGTGCCAGCAGTTATGTATCCTACGAGCAGTACTTC. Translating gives CASSYVSYEQYF.

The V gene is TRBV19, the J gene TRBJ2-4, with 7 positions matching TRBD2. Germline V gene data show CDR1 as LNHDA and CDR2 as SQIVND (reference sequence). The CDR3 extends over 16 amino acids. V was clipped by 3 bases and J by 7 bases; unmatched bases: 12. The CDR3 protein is CASSIPLRRRENIQYF. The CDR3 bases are TGTGCCAGTAGTATTCCGTTGCGACGGCGGGAGAACATTCAGTACTTC. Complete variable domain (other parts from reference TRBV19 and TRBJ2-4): DGGITQSPKYLFRKEGQNVTLSCEQNLNHDAMYWYRQDPGQGLRLIYYSQIVNDFQKGDIAEGYSVSREKKESFPLTVTSAQKNPTAFYLCASSIPLRRRENIQYFGAGTRLSVL.

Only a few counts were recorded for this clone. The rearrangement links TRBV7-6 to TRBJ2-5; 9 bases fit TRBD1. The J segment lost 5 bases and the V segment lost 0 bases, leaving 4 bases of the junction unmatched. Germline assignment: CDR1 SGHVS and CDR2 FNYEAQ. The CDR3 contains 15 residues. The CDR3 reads CASSLAPGQGETQYF. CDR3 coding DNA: TGTGCCAGCAGCTTAGCGCCGGGACAGGGTGAGACCCAGTACTTC.